Sequencing of this T cell receptor (beta chain) was carried out in a study of T cell clonality in common variable immunodeficiency. Whole-study results and caveats: Compared with controls, CVID subjects had fewer shared TCRbeta clones.

Profiled with immunoSEQ multiplex PCR; TCRdb holds only in-frame clones, not every one. Sampling found 35,000 to 50,000 clones, none seen once. In this sample, this clone turned up many times. Its target is unknown. This clonotype was obtained from a person aged 18-69 years in good health. Sequencing input: peripheral blood mononuclear cells.

The CDR3 protein is CRTRAANTGELFF. The covered CDR3 bases are TGCAGAACTAGGGCGGCGAACACCGGGGAG. This chain uses TRBV29-1 with TRBJ2-2; D may be TRBD2 (5 bases). Read sequence stops 3 residues before the CDR3 end, and the germline J gene provides the missing end. There are 13 residues in the CDR3. Per the germline V gene, CDR1 is SQVTM and CDR2 is ANQGSEA.